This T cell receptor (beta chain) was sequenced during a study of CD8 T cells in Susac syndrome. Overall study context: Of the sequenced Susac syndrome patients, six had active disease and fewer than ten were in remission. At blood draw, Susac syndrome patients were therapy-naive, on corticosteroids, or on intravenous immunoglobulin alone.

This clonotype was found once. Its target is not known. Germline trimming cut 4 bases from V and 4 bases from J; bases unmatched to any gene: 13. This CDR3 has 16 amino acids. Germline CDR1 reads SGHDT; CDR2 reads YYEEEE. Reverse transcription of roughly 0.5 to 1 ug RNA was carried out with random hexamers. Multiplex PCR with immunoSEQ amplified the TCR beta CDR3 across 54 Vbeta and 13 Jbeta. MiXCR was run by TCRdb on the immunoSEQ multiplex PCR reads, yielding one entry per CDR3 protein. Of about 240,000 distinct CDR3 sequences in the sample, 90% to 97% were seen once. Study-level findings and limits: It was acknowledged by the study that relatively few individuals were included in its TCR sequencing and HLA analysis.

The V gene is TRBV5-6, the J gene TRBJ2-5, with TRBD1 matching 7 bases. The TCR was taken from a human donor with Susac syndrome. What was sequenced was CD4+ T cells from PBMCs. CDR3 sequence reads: CASSGFQGVGGETQYF. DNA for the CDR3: TGTGCCAGCAGCGGATTCCAGGGGGTTGGGGGAGAGACCCAGTACTTC.